These 2 T cell receptor beta chains were all obtained from the same sample, sequenced in a study of OX40 agonist ivuxolimab in advanced cancers. This table comes from immunoSEQ multiplex PCR, and its TCRdb copy is limited to in-frame clones, with some not included. Among tens of thousands of clones, around 91% were seen once, and the ten largest hold under 1%. Here the sequenced sample was CD4+ or CD8+ T cells sorted from blood, taken in a trial of the OX40 agonist ivuxolimab. These receptors originate from an adult with an advanced solid tumor such as melanoma, head and neck, liver or kidney cancer.

The rearrangement uses TRBV5-1 and TRBJ2-7, with TRBD2 identical over 8 bases. The CDR3 is made up of 13 amino acids. The V and J ends lost 5 bases and 5 bases, in that order; junction bases with no gene match: 6. The V gene's germline CDR1 is SGHRS and CDR2 YFSETQ. Here the CDR3 reads CASSSGTTHEQYF. DNA of the CDR3: TGCGCCAGCAGTAGCGGGACCACCCACGAGCAGTACTTC.

The gene calls are TRBV7-8 and TRBJ2-7; D might be TRBD1 (5 bases). The germline gives CDR1 SGHVS, CDR2 FQNEAQ. Trimming took off 10 bases at V and 3 bases at J, with 19 bases between the two ends. The CDR3 is 14 residues long. The CDR3 DNA is TGTGCCACCAGATCCAGGGCGGTTGGCTACGAGCAGTACTTC. This encodes CATRSRAVGYEQYF. Full variable domain (rest looked up from reference TRBV7-8 and TRBJ2-7): GAGVSQSPRYKVAKRGQDVALRCDPISGHVSLFWYQQALGQGPEFLTYFQNEAQLDKSGLPSDRFFAERPEGSVSTLKIQRTQQEDSAVYLCATRSRAVGYEQYFGPGTRLTVT.